This record looks at one T cell receptor beta chain sequence and its context. Relative to its sample, this clonotype is medium-sized (0.01 to 0.1%). What this receptor recognizes is not known. No much larger clone exists at a distance of one base, and base qualities are not known. Sequencing used an Illumina MiSeq. The public reads were run again by TCRdb, first through fastp at Q25 and then through MiXCR, and only productive beta chains were kept. For every CDR3 protein sequence, its rows merge into one entry that carries the most common genes and DNA. This sample lists 7,000 to 9,500 distinct CDR3 sequences; roughly 15% were detected once. The top ten clones comprise around 4.5% of the sample. The data derive from a study of liver allograft versus peripheral blood T cells (dated by TCRdb to about 2020). About the full investigation: T cell receptor repertoires present within transplanted livers were compared with repertoires in the peripheral blood of liver transplant recipients.

Paper-wide results and their limitations: According to the report, the T cell receptor repertoires detected in peripheral blood were different from the repertoires found inside liver allografts.

Its CDR3 holds 14 amino acids, cysteine through phenylalanine. CDR3 DNA only is kept here, 42 bases in frame from base 1. CDR1 and CDR2 (KGHSH, LQKENI) derive from the germline V gene. Cut back by 2 bases and 2 bases, the V and J ends lie 7 bases apart. This chain joins TRBV18 to TRBJ2-1; a confident D gene designation cannot be given. The TCR was taken from a human patient who had a liver transplant. In patients who had a transplant, some T cells may come from the graft donor. The CDR3 in this case is CASSPGPAYNEQFF. DNA sequence: TGTGCCAGCTCACCAGGGCCTGCCTACAATGAGCAGTTCTTC.